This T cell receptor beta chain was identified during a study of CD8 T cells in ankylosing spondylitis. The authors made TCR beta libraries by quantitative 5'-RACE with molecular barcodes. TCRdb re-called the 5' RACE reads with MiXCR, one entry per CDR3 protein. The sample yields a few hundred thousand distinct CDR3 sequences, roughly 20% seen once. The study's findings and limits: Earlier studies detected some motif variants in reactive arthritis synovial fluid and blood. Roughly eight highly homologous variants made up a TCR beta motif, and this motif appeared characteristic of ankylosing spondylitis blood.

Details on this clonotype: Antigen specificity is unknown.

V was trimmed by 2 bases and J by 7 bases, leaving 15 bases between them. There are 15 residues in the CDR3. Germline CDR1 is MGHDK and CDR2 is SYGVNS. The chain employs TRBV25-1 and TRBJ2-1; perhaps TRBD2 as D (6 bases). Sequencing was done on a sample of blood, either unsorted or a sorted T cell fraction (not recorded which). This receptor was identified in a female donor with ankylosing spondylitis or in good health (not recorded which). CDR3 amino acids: CASSERAGRSNEQFF. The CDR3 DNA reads TGTGCCAGCAGTGAAAGGGCGGGACGATCAAATGAGCAGTTCTTC.